Below are 22 T cell receptor beta chains sequenced from a single sample in a study of shared clonotypes between healthy human individuals. Using immunoSEQ multiplex PCR, the repertoire was profiled, and TCRdb retains in-frame clones only, with some absent. The repertoire holds around 83,000 clones, with under 65% as singletons. Sequences were obtained from memory CD8+ T cells sorted from blood. Indicated subset: CD45RO+ cells pooled with CCR7-negative TemRA cells. The receptors here all came from a man under 40 in good health.

The genes are TRBV6-1 and TRBJ1-2, with 8 bases aligning to TRBD1. The CDR3 spans 14 residues. The germline CDR1 and CDR2 sequences are MNHNS and SASEGT. V gave up 7 bases and J gave up 7 bases; unmatched junction bases: 11. CDR3 DNA: TGTGCCAGCATTGTCGCAGGGGGCGCACGTGGCTACACCTTC. Translation gives CASIVAGGARGYTF.

This clone was recorded a few times. The same CDR3 can be traced to other DNA sequences in this sample. This CDR3 is CASSFRVNEQFF. The CDR3 region has the DNA TGTGCCAGCAGTTTTAGAGTCAATGAGCAGTTCTTC. The chain joins TRBV28 to TRBJ2-1; no clear D. The length of the CDR3 is 12 residues. V shed 3 bases and J shed 6 bases, with 6 bases lying between them. In germline, CDR1 is MDHEN, CDR2 SYDVKM.

The chain recombines TRBV5-4 with TRBJ2-5, with D possibly matching TRBD1 (5 bases). The CDR3 has 14 amino acids. The V gene lost 3 bases and the J gene lost 4 bases, with 13 bases spanning the gap. Germline lookup yields CDR1 SGHNT and CDR2 YYREEE (reference sequence). The DNA of the CDR3 is TGTGCCAGCAGCTCCCCAGGGTCTGCAGAGACCCAGTACTTC. Residues: CASSSPGSAETQYF.

This chain joins TRBV9 and TRBJ2-5, with 7 nucleotides matching TRBD2. Germline assignment: CDR1 SGDLS and CDR2 YYNGEE. With 2 bases clipped from V and 5 bases from J, the junction kept 3 bases outside the gene matches. CDR3 length: 13 amino acids. CDR3 nucleotide sequence: TGTGCCAGCAGCGTGGGAGGGACGGAGACCCAGTACTTC. It encodes CASSVGGTETQYF.

The chain recombines TRBV21-1 with TRBJ1-6. TRBV21-1 constitutes a pseudogene. This CDR3 region has 17 residues. The CDR3 DNA sequence: TGTGCCAGCAGTGCATCTTTAGCTACACATCATAATTCACCCCTCCACTTT. Protein product: CASSASLATHHNSPLHF.

This clone was detected only a few times. Other nucleotide sequences from this sample produce the same CDR3. V gene TRBV27 combines with J gene TRBJ2-1; D gene ambiguous. Germline lookup yields CDR1 MNHEY and CDR2 SMNVEV (reference sequence). This CDR3 has 14 amino acids. V was pared by 4 bases and J by 0 bases, with 7 bases between. For the CDR3, the DNA is TGTGCCAGCAGTTACGGTAGCTCCTACAATGAGCAGTTCTTC. The encoded protein is CASSYGSSYNEQFF.

This clone was seen just once. CDR3 in DNA: TGTGCCAGCAGCTGGCCCGACGACACAGATACGCAGTATTTT. Translation gives CASSWPDDTDTQYF. The chain is built from TRBV9 and TRBJ2-3; no firm D call. Deletions cut 4 bases from V and 2 bases from J, with 11 bases between. CDR1 SGDLS and CDR2 YYNGEE come from the germline V gene. The CDR3 runs to 14 residues.

V is TRBV6-1 and J is TRBJ2-7; TRBD1 might be the D (6 bases). The CDR3 is 15 residues long. The germline V gene encodes CDR1 MNHNS and CDR2 SASEGT. V was trimmed by 2 bases and J by 0 bases, leaving 11 bases between them. The CDR3 region is CASSEWGPNSYEQYF. As DNA, the CDR3 is TGTGCCAGCAGTGAATGGGGGCCCAACTCCTACGAGCAGTACTTC.

This clone was observed at least ten times. CDR3 DNA: TGTGCCAGCAGCGTCTGGAGACAGGGGGGCAATCAGCCCCAGCATTTT. Translation: CASSVWRQGGNQPQHF. The chain has TRBV7-2 and TRBJ1-5, with 9 bases matching TRBD1. This CDR3 has 16 residues. The germline gives CDR1 SGHTA, CDR2 FQGNSA. V shed 5 bases, J shed 2 bases, and the junction held 7 bases outside the gene matches.

A single count supports this clone. The chain links TRBV28 to TRBJ2-3; TRBD2 aligns across 9 bases. V was clipped by 4 bases and J by 4 bases; unmatched bases: 6. Germline loops: CDR1 MDHEN, CDR2 SYDVKM. This CDR3 has 15 amino acids. The CDR3 nucleotides read TGTGCCAGCAGTTCAGTAGCGGGGGTTTCAGATACGCAGTATTTT. This encodes CASSSVAGVSDTQYF.

The V and J genes are TRBV11-2 and TRBJ1-4; 7 nucleotides match TRBD1. The CDR3 extends over 15 amino acids. The J segment lost 3 bases and the V segment lost 0 bases, leaving 1 base of the junction unmatched. Germline lookup yields CDR1 SGHAT and CDR2 FQNNGV. As DNA, the CDR3 is TGTGCCAGCAGCTTAGAGGACAGGCCTAATGAAAAACTGTTTTTT. It is translated as CASSLEDRPNEKLFF.

This clone has ten or more counts. The chain is built from TRBV4-3 and TRBJ2-1; D may correspond to TRBD1 or TRBD2 (6 bases each). CDR3 length equals 19 residues. V dropped 0 bases and J dropped 4 bases, with 22 bases sitting between them. The germline V gene has CDR1 LGHNA and CDR2 YSLEER. For the CDR3, the DNA is TGCGCCAGCAGCCAAGATCCAGTAGCCGGGGGCGGAACATACAATGAGCAGTTCTTC. Protein sequence: CASSQDPVAGGGTYNEQFF.

A few counts support this clone. The chain is built from TRBV6-4 and TRBJ2-1, with a weak D call TRBD2 (6 bases). The V gene lost 3 bases and the J gene lost 4 bases, with 13 bases spanning the gap. Germline V gives CDR1 MRHNA, CDR2 SNTAGT. The CDR3 spans 15 residues. The CDR3 is CASSDVDSGYNEQFF. CDR3 in DNA: TGTGCCAGCAGTGATGTGGATAGCGGATACAATGAGCAGTTCTTC.

This clone has more than one count but fewer than ten. The gene calls are TRBV28 and TRBJ2-7, with D perhaps matching TRBD1 (5 bases). This CDR3 has 14 amino acids. CDR1 MDHEN and CDR2 SYDVKM come from the germline V gene. Trimming took 6 bases from V and 0 from J, leaving 12 bases between them. Written as DNA, the CDR3 is TGTGCCAGCAGGCACGACAGCAACTCCTACGAGCAGTACTTC. Translated: CASRHDSNSYEQYF.

The table lists this clone with a few counts. This sequence joins TRBV30 and TRBJ2-7; 9 bases map to TRBD1. The CDR3 has 13 amino acids. Trimming at V came to 5 bases and at J to 5 bases, leaving 7 bases not matched to a gene. Germline V lookup: CDR1 GTSNPN, CDR2 SVGIG (reference sequence). CDR3: CAWHGQGLNEQYF. CDR3 nucleotides: TGTGCCTGGCATGGACAGGGGCTCAACGAGCAGTACTTC.

This clone was seen more than once but under ten times. The rearrangement joins TRBV7-9 to TRBJ2-3, with a weak D call TRBD2 (5 bases). Trimming pared 1 base from V and 5 bases from J, leaving 16 bases between. The CDR3 totals 16 residues. In germline, CDR1 is SEHNR, CDR2 FQNEAQ (reference sequence). The CDR3 is CASSLGYGSEEDTQYF. For the CDR3, the DNA is TGTGCCAGCAGCTTAGGATATGGGAGCGAGGAAGATACGCAGTATTTT.

This clone has only a few counts. J is TRBJ1-4 and V is TRBV28; a possible D gene is TRBD1 (6 bases). The CDR3 has 18 amino acids. Germline V lookup: CDR1 MDHEN, CDR2 SYDVKM. The V and J ends lost 6 bases and 3 bases respectively, with 23 bases between them. In DNA form, the CDR3 reads TGTGCCAGCAGCACTACTGGGACAACACTACTGGCTAATGAAAAACTGTTTTTT. Amino acid sequence: CASSTTGTTLLANEKLFF.

The J gene is TRBJ1-1, the V gene TRBV13; D call uncertain. The V and J ends lost 4 bases and 0 bases respectively, with 15 bases between them. The CDR3 is made up of 16 amino acids. Germline CDR1 PRHDT, CDR2 FYEKMQ (reference sequence). The CDR3 bases are TGTGCCAGCAGCTCCCTCCGCGGCAGATTGAACACTGAAGCTTTCTTT. Protein sequence: CASSSLRGRLNTEAFF.

This sequence joins TRBV4-1 and TRBJ2-1; D tentatively fits TRBD1 or TRBD2 (5 bases each). The CDR3 runs to 16 residues. CDR1 MGHRA and CDR2 YSYEKL come from the germline V gene. V lost 2 bases and J lost 5, with 16 bases in between. CDR3: CASSQWQGLGDNEQFF. In DNA form, the CDR3 reads TGCGCCAGCAGCCAATGGCAGGGTTTGGGAGACAATGAGCAGTTCTTC.

This clone has a count of ten or more. The chain couples TRBV4-3 to TRBJ2-5; 7 bases are a match to TRBD2. The J segment lost 3 bases and the V segment lost 0 bases, leaving 7 bases of the junction unmatched. The CDR3 covers 16 residues. From germline, CDR1 is LGHNA and CDR2 YSLEER. The chain's CDR3 is CASSQDGRGTEETQYF. CDR3 coding DNA: TGCGCCAGCAGCCAAGACGGGCGGGGGACTGAAGAGACCCAGTACTTC.

This clone was seen more than once but under ten times. The gene calls are TRBV5-4 and TRBJ2-1, with TRBD2 matching over 11 bases. CDR1 is SGHNT and CDR2 is YYREEE in the germline V gene (reference sequence). This CDR3 has 18 amino acids. Unmatched junction bases numbered 13, after V lost 0 bases and J lost 8 bases. The CDR3 DNA sequence: TGTGCCAGCAGCTTGGTATCTGCTAGCGGGAGGTATCACGATGAGCAGTTCTTC. As protein: CASSLVSASGRYHDEQFF. Complete variable domain (other parts from reference TRBV5-4 and TRBJ2-1): ETGVTQSPTHLIKTRGQQVTLRCSSQSGHNTVSWYQQALGQGPQFIFQYYREEENGRGNFPPRFSGLQFPNYSSELNVNALELDDSALYLCASSLVSASGRYHDEQFFGPGTRLTVL.

The chain uses TRBV7-8 and TRBJ2-2, with 15 bases that match TRBD2. The CDR3 covers 20 residues. V gave up 4 bases and J gave up 0 bases; unmatched junction bases: 9. Germline CDR1 is SGHVS and CDR2 is FQNEAQ. The CDR3 is CASSSPFGLAGGSNTGELFF. CDR3 in DNA: TGTGCCAGCAGCTCCCCCTTCGGACTAGCGGGAGGGTCGAACACCGGGGAGCTGTTTTTT.